A single sample gave rise to the 20 T cell receptor beta chains below, sequenced in a study of post-analysis software for immune sequencing data. Their cognate antigens are unknown. The authors incorporated unique molecular identifiers into the TCR beta cDNA libraries. TCRdb ran MiXCR on the PCR reads and lists one entry per CDR3 protein. The sample yields some 800,000 distinct CDR3 sequences, just over 45% seen once. Study outcomes and limitations: There were about 5 TRBV segments more frequent in patients than controls, and TRBV5-6, TRBV5-1 and TRBV20-1 were among them.

The sequencing input was blood. These receptors all come from a girl aged 10 to 17 with multiple sclerosis.

This clonotype was observed a few times. The CDR3 DNA follows: TGCAGTGCTAGAGAGGGACTAGCGGGGGTGAGGGAGCAGTACTTC. This sequence encodes CSAREGLAGVREQYF. The J gene is TRBJ2-7, the V gene TRBV20-1; 14 bases agree with TRBD2. Trimming removed 0 bases from V and 7 bases from J; junction bases left unmatched: 5. The CDR3 runs 15 residues. Per germline, CDR1 DFQATT and CDR2 SNEGSKA (reference sequence).

This clonotype was recorded once. CDR3 sequence reads: CASSLVPSTGELFF. The CDR3 coding sequence is TGCGCCAGCAGCTTGGTACCTAGTACCGGGGAGCTGTTTTTT. The chain combines TRBV5-1 with TRBJ2-2; D gene uncertain. Germline V CDR1 and CDR2: SGHRS, YFSETQ. The CDR3 has 14 amino acids. Trimming cost V 0 bases and J 5 bases, with 8 bases left between them. The whole variable domain, remainder taken from reference TRBV5-1 and TRBJ2-2, is KAGVTQTPRYLIKTRGQQVTLSCSPISGHRSVSWYQQTPGQGLQFLFEYFSETQRNKGNFPGRFSGRQFSNSRSEMNVSTLELGDSALYLCASSLVPSTGELFFGEGSRLTVL.

The gene calls are TRBV6-1 and TRBJ2-7, with a possible D match to TRBD1 (5 bases). CDR3 length: 13 amino acids. In germline, CDR1 is MNHNS, CDR2 SASEGT. Deletions cut 1 base from V and 6 bases from J, with 10 bases between. CDR3 in DNA: TGTGCCAGCAGTGAAGGGGGCCCCCTCGAGCAGTACTTC. Its protein is CASSEGGPLEQYF.

The V gene is TRBV5-1, the J gene TRBJ2-5; TRBD1 matches 9 bases. Matching the DNA end better, TRBJ2-7 makes the J call doubtful. Germline V lookup: CDR1 SGHRS, CDR2 YFSETQ. The CDR3 runs to 15 residues. This CDR3 reads CASSLEGTGTYEQYF. The CDR3 region has the DNA TGCGCCAGCAGCTTGGAGGGGACAGGGACCTACGAGCAGTACTTC.

The genes are TRBV12-3 or TRBV12-4 and TRBJ2-2; possibly TRBD2 for D (5 bases). V lost 7 bases, J lost 6 bases, and 15 bases lay in between. The CDR3 extends over 14 amino acids. CDR3 protein: CASTLTRASGELFF. The CDR3 coding sequence is TGTGCCAGCACCTTAACTAGGGCCTCCGGGGAGCTGTTTTTT.

The chain recombines TRBV6-5 with TRBJ2-5; either TRBD1 or TRBD2 may fit D (5 bases each). This CDR3 is built from 13 residues. CDR1 MNHEY and CDR2 SVGAGI come from the germline V gene. The V end lost 7 bases, the J end lost 1 base, and 10 bases lay between the germline ends. CDR3 amino acids: CASTAGAQETQYF. DNA for the CDR3: TGTGCCAGCACTGCCGGGGCCCAAGAGACCCAGTACTTC.

This clonotype came up a few times. The chain uses TRBV9 and TRBJ2-6, with D possibly TRBD2 on 5 matching bases. There are 16 residues in the CDR3. CDR1 and CDR2 from the germline V gene are SGDLS and YYNGEE. The V end was cut by 0 bases, the J end by 3 bases, with 10 bases between. Here the CDR3 reads CASSVVPGYGANVLTF. Here the CDR3 DNA reads TGTGCCAGCAGCGTAGTTCCGGGGTATGGGGCCAACGTCCTGACTTTC. Drawing the rest from reference TRBV9 and TRBJ2-6, the complete variable domain is DSGVTQTPKHLITATGQRVTLRCSPRSGDLSVYWYQQSLDQGLQFLIQYYNGEERAKGNILERFSAQQFPDLHSELNLSSLELGDSALYFCASSVVPGYGANVLTFGAGSRLTVL.

The CDR3: CASSLMGTGGSGANVLTF. Here the CDR3 DNA reads TGCGCCAGCAGCTTGATGGGGACAGGGGGCTCTGGGGCCAACGTCCTGACTTTC. The rearrangement uses TRBV5-1 and TRBJ2-6, with 11 bases lining up with TRBD1. The CDR3 is 18 residues long. CDR1 SGHRS and CDR2 YFSETQ come from the germline V gene. The V gene end was trimmed by 1 base and the J gene end by 0 bases; junction bases not matched to a gene: 3.

This clonotype turned up a few times. Mismatch with germline at one junction end may stem from a read error. This chain connects TRBV7-7 to TRBJ2-5, with TRBD2 matching 10 bases. Germline V gene lookup returns CDR1 SSHAT and CDR2 FNYEAQ (reference sequence). CDR3 size: 16 residues. As DNA, the CDR3 is TGTGCTAGCAGCCATCTAGCGGGAGATCGGGGAGAGACCCAGTACTTC. Its translation is CASSHLAGDRGETQYF. The full variable domain, its missing parts supplied by reference TRBV7-7 and TRBJ2-5, is GAGVSQSPRYKVTKRGQDVTLRCDPISSHATLYWYQQALGQGPEFLTYFNYEAQPDKSGLPSDRFSAERPEGSISTLTIQRTEQRDSAMYRCASSHLAGDRGETQYFGPGTRLLVL.

V and J are TRBV29-1 and TRBJ2-3, with D unclear. Germline CDR1 reads SQVTM; CDR2 reads ANQGSEA. V was clipped by 2 bases and J by 10 bases, with 10 bases between them. This CDR3 spans 11 amino acids. CDR3 DNA: TGCAGCGTTGAAATTTGGCCCTCGCAGTATTTT. Translating it yields CSVEIWPSQYF.

The CDR3 spells CASSFLDGLAGGGETQYF. CDR3 nucleotides: TGTGCCAGCAGCTTCTTAGACGGACTAGCGGGAGGAGGGGAGACCCAGTACTTC. V and J are TRBV5-4 and TRBJ2-5; 14 bases are shared with TRBD2. Germline assignment: CDR1 SGHNT and CDR2 YYREEE (reference sequence). The CDR3 has 18 amino acids. After removal of 2 bases from V and 5 bases from J, the junction contained 11 bases not matched to a gene.

The chain joins TRBV6-2 or TRBV6-3 to TRBJ2-5; D possibly corresponds to TRBD1 (6 bases). V was clipped by 5 bases and J by 11 bases, with 24 bases between them. Germline-derived CDR1 and CDR2 are MNHEY and SVGEGT. The CDR3 totals 15 residues. The CDR3 loop reads CASSPQGPLTREQYF. The CDR3, as DNA: TGTGCCAGCAGTCCACAGGGTCCGCTTACGAGGGAGCAGTACTTC.

This rearrangement joins TRBV6-5 to TRBJ1-2; the D is unclear. The germline V gene encodes CDR1 MNHEY and CDR2 SVGAGI. This CDR3 is 13 amino acids long. The V and J ends lost 5 bases and 10 bases respectively, with 17 bases between them. CDR3: CASSKLTTEIYTF. CDR3 sequence (DNA): TGTGCCAGCAGTAAACTAACGACCGAAATCTACACCTTC.

This clonotype was observed a single time. The CDR3 loop reads CSARVEEQPQHF. DNA for the CDR3: TGCAGTGCTAGAGTCGAGGAGCAGCCCCAGCATTTT. V is TRBV20-1 and J is TRBJ1-5; no firm D call. Germline CDR1 DFQATT, CDR2 SNEGSKA (reference sequence). Trimming removed 1 base from V and 7 bases from J, with 8 bases in between. CDR3 size: 12 residues.

This clonotype turned up a few times. The chain uses TRBV24-1 and TRBJ2-7; D gene ambiguous. Germline values: CDR1 KGHDR, CDR2 SFDVKD. CDR3 length: 12 residues. The V gene lost 2 bases and the J gene lost 5 bases, with 6 bases spanning the gap. DNA of the CDR3: TGTGCCACCAGTGATTCTCGGGACGAGCAGTACTTC. It translates to CATSDSRDEQYF.

This clonotype showed up many times. The chain employs TRBV4-3 and TRBJ2-3; unclear D gene. This CDR3 region has 13 residues. The germline V gene has CDR1 LGHNA and CDR2 YSLEER. V gave up 0 bases and J gave up 4 bases, with 5 bases separating them. The CDR3 region is CASSQEIPDTQYF. The CDR3 coding sequence is TGCGCCAGCAGCCAAGAAATCCCAGATACGCAGTATTTT.

This clonotype was detected only a few times. V gene TRBV20-1 combines with J gene TRBJ2-5; 9 bases line up with TRBD1. The CDR3 length is 13 residues. Germline V gene data show CDR1 as DFQATT and CDR2 as SNEGSKA (reference sequence). V trimming: 5 bases; J trimming: 4 bases; junction bases outside the gene matches: 5. CDR3 nucleotide sequence: TGCAGTGCTCGGACAGGGGATAGAGAGACCCAGTACTTC. It yields the protein CSARTGDRETQYF.

This chain links TRBV7-2 with TRBJ1-2; no reliable D call. The CDR3 covers 15 residues. V was pared by 5 bases and J by 0 bases, with 13 bases between. Germline-derived CDR1 and CDR2 are SGHTA and FQGNSA. In nucleotides, the CDR3 is TGTGCCAGCAGCCAAGGGTGGGCAGCTAACTATGGCTACACCTTC. This sequence encodes CASSQGWAANYGYTF. The full variable domain, rest sourced from reference TRBV7-2 and TRBJ1-2, is GAGVSQSPSNKVTEKGKDVELRCDPISGHTALYWYRQSLGQGLEFLIYFQGNSAPDKSGLPSDRFSAERTGGSVSTLTIQRTQQEDSAVYLCASSQGWAANYGYTFGSGTRLTVV.

Concerning this clonotype itself: Germline is not matched at one junction end, which may reflect a read error. V is TRBV20-1 and J is TRBJ2-5, with D tentatively TRBD2 (7 bases). Germline V gives CDR1 DFQATT, CDR2 SNEGSKA (reference sequence). This CDR3 spans 13 amino acids. DNA of the CDR3: TGCAGTGCTGCGCGGGGGCCGCAAGAGACCCGGTACTTC. Its protein is CSAARGPQETRYF.

The chain joins TRBV27 to TRBJ1-5, with unresolved D. V dropped 0 bases and J dropped 4 bases, with 7 bases sitting between them. The CDR3 totals 14 residues. Germline loops: CDR1 MNHEY, CDR2 SMNVEV (reference sequence). The CDR3 sequence: CASSLSFTNQPQHF. CDR3 nucleotides: TGTGCCAGCAGTTTATCGTTCACGAATCAGCCCCAGCATTTT.